The 29 T cell receptor beta chains presented below share a single source sample, sequenced in a study of cytomegalovirus exposure and HLA in healthy donors. The study ran its PCR with 60 Vbeta and 13 Jbeta primers. The data were produced by immunoSEQ multiplex PCR, yet TCRdb's version contains in-frame clones alone and is incomplete. The repertoire holds roughly 170,000 clones, approximately 84% seen once, with roughly 5% in the top ten. Sample: PBMCs. Source of these receptors: a girl aged 10 to 17 in good health and CMV-seropositive.

The gene calls are TRBV29-1 and TRBJ1-2; D is perhaps TRBD1 (5 bases). This CDR3 contains 15 residues. Trimming removed 7 bases at V and 3 bases at J, with 21 bases between. The germline V gene has CDR1 SQVTM and CDR2 ANQGSEA. The CDR3 loop is CSAEPLRAYYYGYTF. CDR3 DNA: TGCAGCGCCGAGCCCCTCAGGGCTTACTACTATGGCTACACCTTC.

The J gene is TRBJ1-3, the V gene TRBV18; the D is unclear. The CDR3 consists of 16 residues. Trimming took off 2 bases at V and 1 base at J, with 12 bases between the two ends. Germline V gives CDR1 KGHSH, CDR2 LQKENI. In nucleotides, the CDR3 is TGTGCCAGCTCACCATACGGGAGTGGTTCTGGAAACACCATATATTTT. Translating gives CASSPYGSGSGNTIYF.

The chain joins TRBV5-4 to TRBJ1-1, with 8 bases aligning to TRBD1. CDR3 size: 15 residues. J gave up 1 base and V 4 bases, and 6 bases lay outside the gene matches. Germline CDR1 SGHNT, CDR2 YYREEE (reference sequence). This CDR3 reads CASSAPGQENTEAFF. The CDR3 coding sequence is TGTGCCAGCAGCGCGCCGGGACAGGAGAACACTGAAGCTTTCTTT. The full variable domain, completed using reference TRBV5-4 and TRBJ1-1, is ETGVTQSPTHLIKTRGQQVTLRCSSQSGHNTVSWYQQALGQGPQFIFQYYREEENGRGNFPPRFSGLQFPNYSSELNVNALELDDSALYLCASSAPGQENTEAFFGQGTRLTVV.

About this clone: A read error may produce the germline difference seen at one junction end. The V gene is TRBV7-9, the J gene TRBJ2-1, with 9 bases that match TRBD1. Germline CDR1 reads SEHNR; CDR2 reads FQNEAQ (reference sequence). This CDR3 region has 16 residues. The CDR3, as DNA: TGTTCCAGCAGCTTATCCCCCGGGACAGGGTCCAATGAGCAGTTCTTC. Amino acid sequence: CSSSLSPGTGSNEQFF. Drawing the rest from reference TRBV7-9 and TRBJ2-1, the complete variable domain is DTGVSQNPRHKITKRGQNVTFRCDPISEHNRLYWYRQTLGQGPEFLTYFQNEAQLEKSRLLSDRFSAERPKGSFSTLEIQRTEQGDSAMYLCSSSLSPGTGSNEQFFGPGTRLTVL.

The chain combines TRBV5-6 with TRBJ2-7; 9 positions agree with TRBD2. CDR3 length: 17 amino acids. After removal of 4 bases from V and 6 bases from J, the junction contained 17 bases not matched to a gene. Germline V lookup: CDR1 SGHDT, CDR2 YYEEEE. As DNA, the CDR3 is TGTGCCAGCAGCCCCAGAGGTAGCGGGGGCCTCCAATCCGAGCAGTACTTC. Its protein product is CASSPRGSGGLQSEQYF.

The V call is TRBV2, the J call TRBJ2-7; TRBD2 aligns across 7 bases. Unmatched junction bases numbered 3, after V lost 7 bases and J lost 0 bases. There are 13 residues in the CDR3. CDR1 is SNHLY, CDR2 FYNNEI, per germline. Here the CDR3 reads CASKTGGSYEQYF. In nucleotides, the CDR3 is TGTGCCAGCAAGACGGGGGGCTCCTACGAGCAGTACTTC.

V is TRBV6-1 and J is TRBJ1-5; perhaps TRBD1 as D (5 bases). CDR3 length: 14 residues. Trimming removed 5 bases at V and 4 bases at J, with 12 bases between. CDR1 and CDR2 from the germline V gene are MNHNS and SASEGT. The CDR3 DNA sequence: TGTGCCAGCAGTCTCCGGAGGGGTAATCAGCCCCAGCATTTT. Protein product: CASSLRRGNQPQHF.

The V call is TRBV10-2, the J call TRBJ2-1, with 8 bases aligning to TRBD2. CDR3 length: 14 amino acids. Germline CDR1 is WSHSY and CDR2 is SAAADI. J lost 7 bases, V lost 2 bases, and 4 bases had no gene match. The CDR3 here is CASSERGGNNEQFF. CDR3 sequence (DNA): TGCGCCAGCAGTGAGCGGGGGGGCAATAATGAGCAGTTCTTC.

This clone was counted at least ten times. The chain has TRBV15 and TRBJ2-1; D is ambiguous. The germline V and J ends were trimmed by 3 bases and 4 bases, with 10 bases remaining between them. Germline V gives CDR1 LNHNV, CDR2 YYDKDF (reference sequence). The CDR3 spans 14 residues. Here the CDR3 DNA reads TGTGCCACCAGCAGTGCTCGGTATTACAATGAGCAGTTCTTC. The encoded protein is CATSSARYYNEQFF.

The gene calls are TRBV11-3 and TRBJ1-5; D possibly corresponds to TRBD1 (6 bases). This CDR3 is built from 15 residues. Trimming stripped 1 base from V and 7 bases from J, with 14 bases between. Germline CDR1 SGHNT, CDR2 YENEEA. Written as DNA, the CDR3 is TGTGCCAGCAGCTTAGGGGGACAAGCGGAACAGCCCCAGCATTTT. Amino acids: CASSLGGQAEQPQHF.

The chain has TRBV6-5 and TRBJ2-7, with 7 bases identical to TRBD2. The germline V gene encodes CDR1 MNHEY and CDR2 SVGAGI. CDR3 length: 16 residues. The ends lost 0 bases at V and 2 bases at J; junction bases unmatched: 7. The CDR3 here is CASSYSREGRAYEQYF. As DNA, the CDR3 is TGTGCCAGCAGTTACTCGAGGGAGGGAAGGGCCTACGAGCAGTACTTC.

The chain employs TRBV5-1 and TRBJ2-2; TRBD1 agrees at 9 bases. J gave up 6 bases and V 4 bases, and 4 bases lay outside the gene matches. This CDR3 has 14 amino acids. In germline, CDR1 is SGHRS, CDR2 YFSETQ. CDR3 coding DNA: TGCGCCAGCAGCCCGGGACAGGGTCCCGGGGAGCTGTTTTTT. Protein: CASSPGQGPGELFF.

The chain joins TRBV10-2 to TRBJ2-1; no reliable D call. Germline loops: CDR1 WSHSY, CDR2 SAAADI. This CDR3 is built from 15 residues. Trimming cost V 0 bases and J 0 bases, with 6 bases left between them. CDR3: CASSESRVSYNEQFF. CDR3 nucleotides: TGCGCCAGCAGTGAGTCACGGGTCTCCTACAATGAGCAGTTCTTC.

The gene calls are TRBV5-1 and TRBJ1-2; D remains unclear. The CDR3 runs 14 residues. CDR1 and CDR2 (germline): SGHRS, YFSETQ. Trimming cost V 1 base and J 7 bases, with 14 bases left between them. The CDR3 reads CASSLMSGEGGYTF. The CDR3 DNA reads TGCGCCAGCAGCTTGATGAGCGGGGAAGGTGGCTACACCTTC.

V gene TRBV10-1 combines with J gene TRBJ2-7, with 7 positions matching TRBD1. After removal of 7 bases from V and 6 bases from J, the junction contained 9 bases not matched to a gene. The CDR3 runs 13 residues. Germline V gene sequence: CDR1 WNHNN, CDR2 SYGVQD (reference sequence). CDR3 in DNA: TGCGCCAGCACCCTTCGGACAGGATCCGAGCAGTACTTC. The encoded protein is CASTLRTGSEQYF.

J is TRBJ2-7 and V is TRBV5-1; a weak D match, TRBD1 (6 bases). The CDR3 has 14 residues. V gave up 4 bases and J gave up 0 bases, with 11 bases separating them. The germline V gene encodes CDR1 SGHRS and CDR2 YFSETQ. In DNA form, the CDR3 reads TGCGCCAGCAGCATCAAAGGGGGCTCCTACGAGCAGTACTTC. Protein product: CASSIKGGSYEQYF.

The gene calls are TRBV6-5 and TRBJ1-2; D uncertain. Germline CDR1 reads MNHEY; CDR2 reads SVGAGI. The CDR3 is 11 residues long. Trimming stripped 6 bases from V and 6 bases from J, with 8 bases between. The CDR3 spells CASSAKNGYTF. For the CDR3, the DNA is TGTGCCAGCAGCGCGAAAAATGGCTACACCTTC.

The rearrangement uses TRBV9 and TRBJ1-5; D gene uncertain. The V gene's germline CDR1 is SGDLS and CDR2 YYNGEE. Trimming pared 2 bases from V and 3 bases from J, leaving 12 bases between. This CDR3 is 15 amino acids long. As DNA, the CDR3 is TGTGCCAGCAGCGTCGGCTATCAGGTCAATCAGCCCCAGCATTTT. It encodes CASSVGYQVNQPQHF. The whole variable domain, remainder taken from reference TRBV9 and TRBJ1-5, is DSGVTQTPKHLITATGQRVTLRCSPRSGDLSVYWYQQSLDQGLQFLIQYYNGEERAKGNILERFSAQQFPDLHSELNLSSLELGDSALYFCASSVGYQVNQPQHFGDGTRLSIL.

The chain combines TRBV27 with TRBJ2-1, with D perhaps TRBD1 (6 bases). The germline CDR1 and CDR2 sequences are MNHEY and SMNVEV (reference sequence). Deletions cut 7 bases from V and 7 bases from J, with 14 bases between. CDR3 length: 13 amino acids. For the CDR3, the DNA is TGTGCCAGCACCTCTTGGGGGCGTAATGAGCAGTTCTTC. Residues: CASTSWGRNEQFF.

This clone showed up just a few times. This chain connects TRBV11-3 to TRBJ2-4, with 7 bases fitting TRBD1. The V segment lost 2 bases and the J segment 0 bases; nucleotides outside the gene matches: 10. Germline lookup yields CDR1 SGHNT and CDR2 YENEEA. CDR3 length equals 18 residues. The CDR3, as DNA: TGTGCCAGCAGCTTACGCCGGGACAGAGCTATAGCCAAAAACATTCAGTACTTC. Protein product: CASSLRRDRAIAKNIQYF.

This chain uses TRBV30 with TRBJ1-1; unclear D gene. V was clipped by 5 bases and J by 1 base, with 8 bases between them. The CDR3 runs 12 residues. Germline CDR1 reads GTSNPN; CDR2 reads SVGIG (reference sequence). The CDR3 DNA reads as TGTGCCTGGGCGTCAAGGAACACTGAAGCTTTCTTT. It encodes CAWASRNTEAFF.

The chain is built from TRBV6-1 and TRBJ2-7; 7 bases are shared with TRBD2. The germline CDR1 and CDR2 sequences are MNHNS and SASEGT. Trimming removed 0 bases from V and 8 bases from J; junction bases left unmatched: 13. The CDR3 sequence is 16 residues long. CDR3 DNA sequence: TGTGCCAGCAGTGAAGCGCTTCGGGGCGGGGGAGTAAAGCAGTACTTC. Translated: CASSEALRGGGVKQYF.

The rearrangement uses TRBV7-9 and TRBJ2-7, with 9 bases lining up with TRBD1. From germline, CDR1 is SEHNR and CDR2 FQNEAQ (reference sequence). The CDR3 has 16 residues. Unmatched junction bases numbered 8, after V lost 5 bases and J lost 0 bases. CDR3 protein: CASSALRDRVSYEQYF. CDR3 nucleotides: TGTGCCAGCAGCGCACTCCGGGACAGGGTCTCCTACGAGCAGTACTTC.

V and J are TRBV4-1 and TRBJ2-5, with 11 bases identical to TRBD2. The last part of the DNA fits TRBJ2-7 better; the J call may be wrong. Germline values: CDR1 MGHRA, CDR2 YSYEKL. This CDR3 has 17 amino acids. CDR3 sequence: CASSHMTSGDFSYEQYF. The CDR3 DNA sequence: TGCGCCAGCAGCCATATGACTAGCGGGGACTTTTCCTACGAGCAGTACTTC.

The V call is TRBV5-4, the J call TRBJ1-1; no clear D. V was cut by 4 bases and J by 8 bases, with 15 bases left in between. The germline CDR1 and CDR2 sequences are SGHNT and YYREEE (reference sequence). This CDR3 comprises 13 residues. The CDR3 is CASSQAGRLEAFF. The CDR3 DNA follows: TGTGCCAGCAGCCAAGCGGGTCGACTCGAAGCTTTCTTT.

The V call is TRBV13, the J call TRBJ2-7; 7 nucleotides align to TRBD1. The CDR3 is 15 residues long. Germline CDR1 PRHDT, CDR2 FYEKMQ (reference sequence). J lost 2 bases, V lost 5 bases, and 9 bases had no gene match. CDR3 in DNA: TGTGCCAGCAGCCGTGGGGGCAGGGGGACCTACGAGCAGTACTTC. Translating it yields CASSRGGRGTYEQYF.

The rearrangement joins TRBV5-1 to TRBJ2-1; 9 bases fit TRBD1. Trimming removed 4 bases from V and 6 bases from J; junction bases left unmatched: 11. The length of the CDR3 is 16 residues. Germline values: CDR1 SGHRS, CDR2 YFSETQ. CDR3 amino acids: CASSPTGGPYSNEQFF. The CDR3, as DNA: TGCGCCAGCAGCCCCACAGGGGGCCCTTATAGCAATGAGCAGTTCTTC. The full variable domain, in which reference TRBV5-1 and TRBJ2-1 provide the parts outside the CDR3, is KAGVTQTPRYLIKTRGQQVTLSCSPISGHRSVSWYQQTPGQGLQFLFEYFSETQRNKGNFPGRFSGRQFSNSRSEMNVSTLELGDSALYLCASSPTGGPYSNEQFFGPGTRLTVL.

The chain combines TRBV27 with TRBJ2-1, with D maybe TRBD1 (6 bases). The CDR3 covers 12 residues. V gave up 3 bases and J gave up 10 bases, with 10 bases separating them. Germline loops: CDR1 MNHEY, CDR2 SMNVEV (reference sequence). The chain's CDR3 is CASSFPGTEQFF. CDR3 bases: TGTGCCAGCAGTTTTCCGGGGACAGAGCAGTTCTTC.

This chain connects TRBV6-5 to TRBJ2-5, with 8 bases fitting TRBD2. Trimming cost V 0 bases and J 5 bases; bases outside gene matches: 5. Germline loops: CDR1 MNHEY, CDR2 SVGAGI. The CDR3 has 15 residues. Here the CDR3 reads CASSYSRGGRETQYF. The CDR3 region has the DNA TGTGCCAGCAGTTACTCTCGGGGGGGCCGGGAGACCCAGTACTTC.